This record concerns one TCR beta chain sequence. The table came from immunoSEQ multiplex PCR; TCRdb's copy has only in-frame clones and leaves some out. The data hold 80,000 or so clones, with about 85% observed a single time. The CDR3 is 15 residues long. Germline CDR1 and CDR2: SGHRS and YFSETQ. V dropped 7 bases and J dropped 0 bases, with 14 bases sitting between them. The sample comes from a study of T cell responses to AZD1222 COVID-19 vaccine. Specimen: peripheral blood, collected on day 0 of AZD1222 vaccination. The receptor was derived from an adult in good health. The chain has TRBV5-1 and TRBJ2-1; possibly TRBD2 for D (6 bases). The CDR3 bases are TGCGCCAGCCGACTTAGCGGATACTCCTACAATGAGCAGTTCTTC. It specifies CASRLSGYSYNEQFF.